This TCR beta chain came from a study of T cell responses to AZD1222 COVID-19 vaccine. Study summary: Investigators merged groups given second doses at roughly 4 or roughly 12 weeks.

General observations from the study: Within unmutated variant regions lay the reported targets of nearly half of spike-specific TCRs. Donors were chiefly white British, with a greater number of females, and clonal diversity was perhaps underestimated.

Method: immunoSEQ multiplex PCR; TCRdb's copy keeps in-frame clones and lacks some. The sample contains some 150,000 clones, around 89% of which appear only once. Germline lookup yields CDR1 SGHNT and CDR2 YYREEE (reference sequence). The length of the CDR3 is 13 residues. Trimming removed 3 bases at V and 4 bases at J, with 10 bases between. About this clone: The antigen remains unidentified.

Sample: peripheral blood, taken on day 0 of AZD1222 vaccination. This TCR was recovered from an adult in good health. The chain employs TRBV5-4 and TRBJ1-2, with a tentative D call TRBD1 (5 bases). The CDR3 loop reads CASSSRGSYGYTF. CDR3 DNA sequence: TGTGCCAGCAGCTCGAGGGGTTCCTATGGCTACACCTTC.